This T cell receptor (beta chain) was found in a study of CD8+CD57+ T cells in acquired aplastic anemia. This clonotype was picked up one time. Per germline, CDR1 SEHNR and CDR2 FQNEAQ (reference sequence). The CDR3 is made up of 16 amino acids. V was pared by 1 base and J by 6 bases, with 8 bases of the junction left unmatched. Both TCR beta VDJ combination and CDR3 sequence profiling were carried out. Genomic DNA was the template for this profiling. MiXCR, run by TCRdb on the reads, gives a single entry per CDR3 protein. The data show 400,000 to 450,000 distinct CDR3 sequences, with about two thirds seen just once and approximately 4% held by the top ten.

The clonotype comes from a human donor in good health, serving as a control. The V call is TRBV7-9, the J call TRBJ2-3; the match to TRBD2 covers 9 bases. The sample taken for sequencing was sorted CD4+, CD8+, or CD8+CD57+ T cells (not recorded which) from PBMCs. CDR3 DNA: TGTGCCAGCAGCTTAGGGGTAGCGGGGGCCACCGATACGCAGTATTTT. Residues: CASSLGVAGATDTQYF.